The 29 T cell receptor beta chains listed next were all sequenced from one sample in a study of beta chain features in type 1 diabetes. The investigators reverse transcribed all of the isolated RNA, so they sequenced expressed TCRB transcripts. Clones were read by immunoSEQ multiplex PCR, and TCRdb kept only the in-frame ones, dropping some. The data show more than 300,000 clones, around 16% seen once. The sequenced material came from naive CD4+ T cells from blood. Source of these receptors: a woman aged 18-29 years in good health.

Only a few counts were recorded for this clone. The chain joins TRBV7-2 to TRBJ2-5, with D perhaps TRBD1 (6 bases). Germline CDR1 reads SGHTA; CDR2 reads FQGNSA. The CDR3 totals 14 residues. Trimming stripped 4 bases from V and 3 bases from J, with 12 bases between. The CDR3 coding sequence is TGTGCCAGCAGCTCTCAACAGGGAAAAGAGACCCAGTACTTC. Translation: CASSSQQGKETQYF.

This clone was recorded a few times. V gene TRBV19 combines with J gene TRBJ2-7, with D possibly matching TRBD1 (5 bases). The V end lost 6 bases, the J end lost 7 bases, and 22 bases lay between the germline ends. The CDR3 has 15 amino acids. CDR1 is LNHDA and CDR2 is SQIVND in the germline V gene (reference sequence). The CDR3 DNA reads TGTGCCAGTAGCACCGGGTGGCAGGGTTTAGGAGAGCAGTACTTC. Translating it yields CASSTGWQGLGEQYF. Drawing the rest from reference TRBV19 and TRBJ2-7, the complete variable domain is DGGITQSPKYLFRKEGQNVTLSCEQNLNHDAMYWYRQDPGQGLRLIYYSQIVNDFQKGDIAEGYSVSREKKESFPLTVTSAQKNPTAFYLCASSTGWQGLGEQYFGPGTRLTVT.

This CDR3 reads CASSPSAGTGPTSGANVLTF. The CDR3 nucleotides are TGTGCCAGCTCACCCTCTGCCGGGACAGGGCCTACGTCCGGGGCCAACGTCCTGACTTTC. The chain joins TRBV18 to TRBJ2-6; 9 bases line up with TRBD1. CDR3 length: 20 residues. The junction had 16 bases not matched to a gene; V was cut back by 3 bases and J by 4 bases. CDR1 and CDR2 from the germline V gene are KGHSH and LQKENI.

The chain is built from TRBV29-1 and TRBJ2-3; 8 positions match TRBD1. The length of the CDR3 is 15 residues. Germline V gene lookup returns CDR1 SQVTM and CDR2 ANQGSEA. J gave up 1 base and V 4 bases, and 7 bases lay outside the gene matches. CDR3 nucleotide sequence: TGCAGCGTTGCGGCCGGACAGGGAGGCACAGATACGCAGTATTTT. Its translation: CSVAAGQGGTDTQYF.

This clone was seen only a few times. This sequence joins TRBV5-1 and TRBJ2-7; TRBD1 matches at 7 bases. Trimming took 0 bases from V and 5 from J; bases not matched to a gene: 2. The germline V gene has CDR1 SGHRS and CDR2 YFSETQ. The CDR3 spans 13 residues. Written as DNA, the CDR3 is TGCGCCAGCAGCTTGGGACAGGGCCACGAGCAGTACTTC. This translates into CASSLGQGHEQYF.

Only a few counts were recorded for this clone. The chain employs TRBV9 and TRBJ2-3; TRBD2 aligns across 11 bases. Per germline, CDR1 SGDLS and CDR2 YYNGEE. This CDR3 is built from 18 residues. V lost 2 bases and J lost 5; bases outside the gene matches: 13. The CDR3 DNA sequence: TGTGCCAGCAGCGTCGACACGTCACTAGCGGGAGAGGGAGATACGCAGTATTTT. This encodes CASSVDTSLAGEGDTQYF.

The gene calls are TRBV30 and TRBJ2-1, with unresolved D. Germline CDR1 is GTSNPN and CDR2 is SVGIG (reference sequence). The CDR3 extends over 13 amino acids. The ends were cut back, 0 bases at V and 0 bases at J, with 3 bases in the middle. CDR3 in amino acids: CAWSVRSYNEQFF. CDR3 DNA sequence: TGTGCCTGGAGTGTTCGCTCCTACAATGAGCAGTTCTTC.

This clone was recorded only once. V usage is TRBV20-1 and J usage is TRBJ2-1; 7 nucleotides line up with TRBD2. There are 11 residues in the CDR3. Trimming removed 7 bases from V and 5 bases from J; junction bases left unmatched: 2. Germline CDR1 is DFQATT and CDR2 is SNEGSKA (reference sequence). This CDR3 is CSVAGDNEQFF. CDR3 coding DNA: TGCAGTGTTGCGGGGGACAATGAGCAGTTCTTC.

The sample holds a few counts of this clone. The rearrangement uses TRBV5-1 and TRBJ2-5, with D possibly TRBD2 on 6 matching bases. The CDR3 runs to 15 residues. V lost 4 bases to trimming and J lost 3 bases, with 16 bases between them. CDR1 and CDR2 from the germline V gene are SGHRS and YFSETQ. As DNA, the CDR3 is TGCGCCAGCAGCCCCGTCCCGGGACTCGAAGAGACCCAGTACTTC. It specifies CASSPVPGLEETQYF. Drawing the rest from reference TRBV5-1 and TRBJ2-5, the complete variable domain is KAGVTQTPRYLIKTRGQQVTLSCSPISGHRSVSWYQQTPGQGLQFLFEYFSETQRNKGNFPGRFSGRQFSNSRSEMNVSTLELGDSALYLCASSPVPGLEETQYFGPGTRLLVL.

Concerning this clone: Other DNA variants within this sample encode the same CDR3. This rearrangement joins TRBV29-1 to TRBJ1-5; 10 bases line up with TRBD1. The CDR3 runs to 14 residues. The V and J ends lost 6 bases and 0 bases, in that order; junction bases with no gene match: 2. Germline CDR1 reads SQVTM; CDR2 reads ANQGSEA. The CDR3 is CSVRDRGSNQPQHF. In DNA form, the CDR3 reads TGCAGCGTGAGGGACAGGGGTAGCAATCAGCCCCAGCATTTT.

This clone has just a few counts. This chain connects TRBV2 to TRBJ2-1; the D gene is possibly TRBD2 (6 bases). Germline values: CDR1 SNHLY, CDR2 FYNNEI. The V end was cut by 11 bases, the J end by 5 bases, with 13 bases between. This CDR3 region has 12 residues. The CDR3 here is CAAGRRDNEQFF. CDR3 DNA sequence: TGTGCCGCGGGAAGGAGGGACAATGAGCAGTTCTTC.

V usage is TRBV30 and J usage is TRBJ1-5, with unresolved D. There are 14 residues in the CDR3. V gave up 4 bases and J gave up 1 base, with 11 bases separating them. Germline-derived CDR1 and CDR2 are GTSNPN and SVGIG (reference sequence). The CDR3 is CAWNGGMSNQPQHF. The CDR3 DNA is TGTGCCTGGAACGGAGGGATGAGCAATCAGCCCCAGCATTTT.

V and J are TRBV27 and TRBJ2-1; D ambiguous. This CDR3 has 12 residues. Trimming cost V 6 bases and J 9 bases, with 12 bases left between them. Germline V lookup: CDR1 MNHEY, CDR2 SMNVEV (reference sequence). The CDR3 bases are TGTGCCAGCAGGCCAATGACGGGTGAGCAGTTCTTC. Encoded protein: CASRPMTGEQFF.

V is TRBV12-5 and J is TRBJ1-5; perhaps TRBD1 as D (6 bases). The last part of the DNA fits TRBJ2-3 better; the J call may be wrong. This CDR3 spans 13 amino acids. Germline assignment: CDR1 LGHNT and CDR2 FRNRAP. The CDR3 protein is CASAPGQSLRQYF. CDR3 nucleotide sequence: TGTGCTAGTGCCCCCGGACAGTCCCTTCGTCAGTATTTT.

V and J are TRBV30 and TRBJ1-4, with D possibly being TRBD1 (5 bases). The CDR3 is made up of 14 amino acids. The germline V and J ends were trimmed by 2 bases and 7 bases, with 14 bases remaining between them. CDR1 GTSNPN and CDR2 SVGIG come from the germline V gene (reference sequence). The CDR3 spells CAWSRGQGGEKLFF. CDR3 bases: TGTGCCTGGAGTAGGGGCCAAGGTGGTGAAAAACTGTTTTTT. Drawing the rest from reference TRBV30 and TRBJ1-4, the complete variable domain is SQTIHQWPATLVQPVGSPLSLECTVEGTSNPNLYWYRQAAGRGLQLLFYSVGIGQISSEVPQNLSASRPQDRQFILSSKKLLLSDSGFYLCAWSRGQGGEKLFFGSGTQLSVL.

This clone was observed a handful of times. The rearrangement links TRBV29-1 to TRBJ1-1; D gene unclear. The V end lost 6 bases, the J end lost 4 bases, and 15 bases lay between the germline ends. Germline V gene lookup returns CDR1 SQVTM and CDR2 ANQGSEA. This CDR3 comprises 13 residues. DNA for the CDR3: TGCAGCGTGGCCGGGAGTCTGGGCACTGAAGCTTTCTTT. Translation gives CSVAGSLGTEAFF.

The V and J genes are TRBV6-5 and TRBJ1-1; TRBD1 matches at 7 bases. V lost 1 base, J lost 8 bases, and 4 bases stayed unmatched. The length of the CDR3 is 13 residues. Germline V gene lookup returns CDR1 MNHEY and CDR2 SVGAGI. CDR3 amino acids: CASSYFKGQEAFF. The CDR3, as DNA: TGTGCCAGCAGTTACTTTAAGGGACAGGAAGCTTTCTTT.

The genes are TRBV30 and TRBJ2-7; no firm D call. This CDR3 has 14 amino acids. Germline CDR1 and CDR2: GTSNPN and SVGIG (reference sequence). V gave up 0 bases and J gave up 5 bases, with 14 bases separating them. The CDR3 spells CAWSVPSRDNEQYF. As DNA, the CDR3 is TGTGCCTGGAGTGTGCCCTCCCGAGACAACGAGCAGTACTTC.

The rearrangement joins TRBV5-1 to TRBJ1-1; D unclear. The germline gives CDR1 SGHRS, CDR2 YFSETQ. The CDR3 consists of 15 residues. Trimming pared 0 bases from V and 4 bases from J, leaving 13 bases between. CDR3 coding DNA: TGCGCCAGCAGCTTGGCCGTGCAGCGGGGCACTGAAGCTTTCTTT. It translates to CASSLAVQRGTEAFF. Supplemented by reference TRBV5-1 and TRBJ1-1, the full variable domain reads KAGVTQTPRYLIKTRGQQVTLSCSPISGHRSVSWYQQTPGQGLQFLFEYFSETQRNKGNFPGRFSGRQFSNSRSEMNVSTLELGDSALYLCASSLAVQRGTEAFFGQGTRLTVV.

The chain is built from TRBV10-3 and TRBJ1-2; 9 nucleotides match TRBD1. Germline CDR1 is ENHRY and CDR2 is SYGVKD. This CDR3 region has 13 residues. J gave up 8 bases and V 5 bases, and 6 bases lay outside the gene matches. The CDR3 coding sequence is TGTGCCATCAGTCTACAGGGGGCGGACGGCTACACCTTC. Protein: CAISLQGADGYTF.

The rearrangement joins TRBV27 to TRBJ2-7; TRBD2 matches 7 bases. Unmatched junction bases numbered 17, after V lost 6 bases and J lost 6 bases. In germline, CDR1 is MNHEY, CDR2 SMNVEV (reference sequence). The CDR3 extends over 16 amino acids. CDR3 in DNA: TGTGCCAGCAGGGGAGTCGCGGGAGTCCGTATGGGCGAGCAGTACTTC. Its translation: CASRGVAGVRMGEQYF.

This clone was recorded a few times. The V gene is TRBV7-9, the J gene TRBJ1-5; perhaps TRBD1 as D (5 bases). Germline V gene sequence: CDR1 SEHNR, CDR2 FQNEAQ (reference sequence). V lost 1 base to trimming and J lost 1 base, with 8 bases between them. CDR3 length: 15 amino acids. In nucleotides, the CDR3 is TGTGCCAGCAGCTTAGTCTCAGGGAGCAATCAGCCCCAGCATTTT. Translating gives CASSLVSGSNQPQHF.

This chain joins TRBV5-8 and TRBJ2-5, with 15 bases aligning to TRBD2. The germline V gene has CDR1 SGHTS and CDR2 YDEGEE. The CDR3 sequence is 16 residues long. Germline trimming cut 4 bases from V and 3 bases from J; bases unmatched to any gene: 4. DNA of the CDR3: TGTGCCAGCAGCACTGGACTAGCGGGAGGGAAAGAGACCCAGTACTTC. It yields the protein CASSTGLAGGKETQYF.

The chain has TRBV19 and TRBJ2-7, with D perhaps matching TRBD1 (5 bases). Deletions cut 4 bases from V and 2 bases from J, with 6 bases between. This CDR3 contains 12 residues. CDR1 and CDR2 (germline): LNHDA, SQIVND (reference sequence). The CDR3 loop reads CASSNRTYEQYF. CDR3 sequence (DNA): TGTGCCAGTAGTAACAGGACCTACGAGCAGTACTTC.

The chain links TRBV30 to TRBJ1-1, with a weak D call TRBD1 (6 bases). CDR3 length: 13 residues. Trimming removed 1 base from V and 5 bases from J, with 11 bases in between. The V gene's germline CDR1 is GTSNPN and CDR2 SVGIG (reference sequence). CDR3 sequence: CAWSGTAGTEAFF. The CDR3 nucleotides read TGTGCCTGGAGTGGGACAGCGGGGACTGAAGCTTTCTTT.

V gene TRBV7-9 combines with J gene TRBJ2-1; 9 nucleotides agree with TRBD1. The CDR3 is 16 residues long. J was trimmed by 7 bases and V by 5 bases; bases with no gene match: 12. The germline CDR1 and CDR2 sequences are SEHNR and FQNEAQ (reference sequence). CDR3 loop: CASSPPGTGLSNEQFF. CDR3 nucleotides: TGTGCCAGCAGCCCCCCCGGGACAGGGCTTTCGAATGAGCAGTTCTTC. Together with reference TRBV7-9 and TRBJ2-1, the CDR3 gives the full variable domain: DTGVSQNPRHKITKRGQNVTFRCDPISEHNRLYWYRQTLGQGPEFLTYFQNEAQLEKSRLLSDRFSAERPKGSFSTLEIQRTEQGDSAMYLCASSPPGTGLSNEQFFGPGTRLTVL.

This clone showed up just a few times. The chain joins TRBV28 to TRBJ2-1; 7 nucleotides align to TRBD1. J was trimmed by 7 bases and V by 4 bases; bases with no gene match: 16. This CDR3 region has 17 residues. CDR1 is MDHEN, CDR2 SYDVKM, per germline. As DNA, the CDR3 is TGTGCCAGCAGTTATACCCTCGTGGGGACAGTCCCTAATGAGCAGTTCTTC. It is translated as CASSYTLVGTVPNEQFF.

The J gene is TRBJ2-3, the V gene TRBV21-1; the DNA was not compared with TRBD2, the D call given in the table. TRBV21-1 has pseudogene status. This CDR3 comprises 12 residues. The CDR3 DNA sequence: TGTGCCAGCAGCAAAGCTGAGGGCACGCAGTATTTT. Amino acid sequence: CASSKAEGTQYF.

This clone occurred once. This rearrangement joins TRBV7-2 to TRBJ1-5; TRBD1 matches at 12 bases. Germline V gene sequence: CDR1 SGHTA, CDR2 FQGNSA. The CDR3 is 15 residues long. V gave up 5 bases and J gave up 4 bases; unmatched junction bases: 3. CDR3 loop: CASSKGQGANQPQHF. The DNA of the CDR3 is TGTGCCAGCAGCAAGGGACAGGGGGCGAATCAGCCCCAGCATTTT. Using reference TRBV7-2 and TRBJ1-5 for the parts outside the CDR3, the full variable domain is GAGVSQSPSNKVTEKGKDVELRCDPISGHTALYWYRQSLGQGLEFLIYFQGNSAPDKSGLPSDRFSAERTGGSVSTLTIQRTQQEDSAVYLCASSKGQGANQPQHFGDGTRLSIL.